This T cell receptor (beta chain) was sequenced in a study of T cells in Graves' hyperthyroidism and ophthalmopathy. Orbital computed tomography and thyroid ultrasound, together with serum TRAb and thyroxine and clinical symptoms, were used for diagnoses. Out of roughly 10 ml of fresh peripheral blood came the PBMCs. CDR3 size: 15 residues. CDR1 SEHNR and CDR2 FQNEAQ come from the germline V gene (reference sequence). Trimming pared 2 bases from V and 1 base from J, leaving 8 bases between. The source material, RNA transcripts, was used to amplify TCR beta CDR3 regions. First-round RT-PCR of the TCR CDR3 relied on the HTBI primer set. From the multiplex PCR reads, TCRdb called clonotypes with MiXCR, one entry per CDR3 protein. The table has about 480,000 distinct CDR3 sequences, approximately 22% seen once.

This clonotype was sampled from a woman in her seventies with Graves' ophthalmopathy. The sample comprised blood. The chain uses TRBV7-9 and TRBJ2-2, with TRBD2 as a possible D gene (5 bases). The CDR3 bases are TGTGCCAGCAGCTTATACAGCGGGAACACCGGGGAGCTGTTTTTT. Translation: CASSLYSGNTGELFF.